One sample yielded the 12 T cell receptor beta chains listed below, sequenced in a study of monozygotic twins with cystic fibrosis. Clones were read by immunoSEQ multiplex PCR, and TCRdb kept only the in-frame ones, dropping some. The sample holds around 20,000 clones, just under 90% seen once. The specimen sequenced was blood. The source of these receptors is a woman aged 25 to 45 with cystic fibrosis.

V and J are TRBV9 and TRBJ1-2, with no clear D. Germline V gene data show CDR1 as SGDLS and CDR2 as YYNGEE. V shed 0 bases and J shed 10 bases, with 4 bases lying between them. The CDR3 consists of 10 residues. The DNA for the CDR3 is TGTGCCAGCAGCGTAGTTGACTACACCTTC. Its translation is CASSVVDYTF.

This chain connects TRBV6-5 to TRBJ1-5; 7 bases agree with TRBD1. The germline V gene encodes CDR1 MNHEY and CDR2 SVGAGI. V lost 6 bases to trimming and J lost 6 bases; unmatched junction nucleotides: 8. The CDR3 has 14 amino acids. Written as DNA, the CDR3 is TGTGCCAGCAGACAACAGGGGAAGGGTCAGCCCCAGCATTTT. Amino acid sequence: CASRQQGKGQPQHF.

The rearrangement links TRBV5-1 to TRBJ1-1; D gene unclear. Trimming took 1 base from V and 5 from J, leaving 15 bases between them. The germline gives CDR1 SGHRS, CDR2 YFSETQ. This CDR3 comprises 15 residues. The CDR3 sequence is CASSLKAGAGTEAFF. CDR3 nucleotides: TGCGCCAGCAGCTTGAAGGCGGGAGCAGGAACTGAAGCTTTCTTT.

This chain joins TRBV5-6 and TRBJ2-3, with 9 bases matching TRBD2. This CDR3 region has 15 residues. Germline CDR1 is SGHDT and CDR2 is YYEEEE. The ends lost 2 bases at V and 6 bases at J; junction bases unmatched: 7. The CDR3 region is CASSFQAGGGDTQYF. Here the CDR3 DNA reads TGTGCCAGCAGCTTCCAAGCGGGGGGAGGGGATACGCAGTATTTT.

The V call is TRBV12-5, the J call TRBJ1-4; 10 bases map to TRBD1. This CDR3 is 21 amino acids long. Germline CDR1 LGHNT, CDR2 FRNRAP. Losses at the gene ends were 2 bases for V and 3 bases for J; bases not matched to a gene: 18. CDR3 residues: CASGLSGLHPGTGEANEKLFF. In DNA form, the CDR3 reads TGTGCTAGTGGTTTGTCGGGGTTACACCCGGGGACAGGGGAGGCTAATGAAAAACTGTTTTTT.

The chain joins TRBV5-6 to TRBJ1-2, with TRBD1 identical over 7 bases. Unmatched junction bases numbered 12, after V lost 7 bases and J lost 3 bases. This CDR3 spans 15 amino acids. The germline V gene has CDR1 SGHDT and CDR2 YYEEEE. CDR3 residues: CASEIRGSGDYGYTF. The CDR3 nucleotides read TGTGCCAGCGAAATCAGGGGGTCAGGGGACTATGGCTACACCTTC.

This clone was picked up a small number of times. The genes are TRBV12-5 and TRBJ1-1; D perhaps matches TRBD1 (5 bases). Germline lookup yields CDR1 LGHNT and CDR2 FRNRAP. Trimming took 7 bases from V and 1 from J, leaving 16 bases between them. This CDR3 is 15 amino acids long. The CDR3 loop is CASVRRQSSNTEAFF. CDR3 sequence (DNA): TGTGCTAGTGTAAGGCGACAGAGCTCGAACACTGAAGCTTTCTTT.

This CDR3 reads CASMGTVGYTF. The CDR3 nucleotides read TGCGCCAGCATGGGGACAGTGGGCTACACCTTC. The chain employs TRBV5-1 and TRBJ1-2; 7 positions agree with TRBD1. This CDR3 is built from 11 residues. Germline CDR1 reads SGHRS; CDR2 reads YFSETQ. Trimming cost V 6 bases and J 8 bases; bases outside gene matches: 4.

This chain uses TRBV7-2 with TRBJ1-1; no clear D. Per germline, CDR1 SGHTA and CDR2 FQGNSA. The CDR3 runs 15 residues. Trimming removed 2 bases from V and 1 base from J, with 11 bases in between. CDR3 sequence: CASSLKFAGNTEAFF. The DNA of the CDR3 is TGTGCCAGCAGCTTAAAGTTCGCGGGGAACACTGAAGCTTTCTTT.

V usage is TRBV30 and J usage is TRBJ1-6; no reliable D call. The CDR3 runs 12 residues. CDR1 is GTSNPN, CDR2 SVGIG, per germline (reference sequence). Trimming shortened V by 2 bases and J by 6 bases, and 5 bases separated the two germline ends. The chain's CDR3 is CAWSPINSPLHF. The CDR3 DNA follows: TGTGCCTGGAGTCCGATTAATTCACCCCTCCACTTT.

The J gene is TRBJ1-1, the V gene TRBV5-1; 7 bases fit TRBD1. This CDR3 region has 17 residues. Trimming cost V 1 base and J 2 bases; bases outside gene matches: 11. CDR1 and CDR2 (germline): SGHRS, YFSETQ. The CDR3 protein is CASSLFRGTAKNTEAFF. The CDR3 nucleotides read TGCGCCAGCAGCTTGTTTAGGGGGACAGCAAAAAACACTGAAGCTTTCTTT.

CDR3 in DNA: TGTGCCAGCAGCGATCCTACAGGGGGCAATCAGCCCCAGCATTTT. Translated: CASSDPTGGNQPQHF. The rearrangement links TRBV7-2 to TRBJ1-5; TRBD1 matches at 7 bases. Per the germline V gene, CDR1 is SGHTA and CDR2 is FQGNSA. J lost 2 bases, V lost 5 bases, and 6 bases had no gene match. There are 15 residues in the CDR3. Using reference TRBV7-2 and TRBJ1-5 for the parts outside the CDR3, the full variable domain is GAGVSQSPSNKVTEKGKDVELRCDPISGHTALYWYRQSLGQGLEFLIYFQGNSAPDKSGLPSDRFSAERTGGSVSTLTIQRTQQEDSAVYLCASSDPTGGNQPQHFGDGTRLSIL.